A single T cell receptor (beta chain) is shown here with its context. The sample belongs to a study of shared clonotypes between healthy human individuals. The CDR3 has 15 residues. J gave up 4 bases and V 5 bases, and 8 bases lay outside the gene matches. Germline V gene sequence: CDR1 MDHEN, CDR2 SYDVKM. TCRdb's copy holds only in-frame clones and misses some; the assay was immunoSEQ multiplex PCR. The table has about 1 million clones, around 74% seen once; the top ten hold around 1.5%. This sequence was found in a man between 18 and 35 years old in good health. The specimen sequenced was memory CD4+ T cells sorted from blood. Stated subset: CD45RA-negative fraction. V usage is TRBV28 and J usage is TRBJ2-7, with TRBD2 matching over 10 bases. The CDR3 region is CASSSSGGNSYEQYF. The CDR3 DNA is TGTGCCAGCAGTAGTAGCGGGGGGAACTCTTACGAGCAGTACTTC.